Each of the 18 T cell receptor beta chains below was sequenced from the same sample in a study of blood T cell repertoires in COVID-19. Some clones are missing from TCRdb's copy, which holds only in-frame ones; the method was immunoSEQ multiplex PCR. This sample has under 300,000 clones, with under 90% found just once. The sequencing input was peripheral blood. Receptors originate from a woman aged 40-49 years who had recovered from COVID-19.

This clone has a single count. The CDR3 DNA reads as TGCGCCAGCAGCTTGGGGGCTAGCGGGAGCGATGAGCAGTTCTTC. This sequence encodes CASSLGASGSDEQFF. The chain carries TRBV5-1 and TRBJ2-1, with TRBD2 matching over 10 bases. V lost 0 bases and J lost 8; bases outside the gene matches: 5. There are 15 residues in the CDR3. The germline V gene has CDR1 SGHRS and CDR2 YFSETQ.

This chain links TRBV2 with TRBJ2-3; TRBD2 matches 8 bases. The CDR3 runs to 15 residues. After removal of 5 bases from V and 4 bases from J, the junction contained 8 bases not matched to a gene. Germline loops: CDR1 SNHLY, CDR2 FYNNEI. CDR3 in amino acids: CASSPTSGVADTQYF. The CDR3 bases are TGTGCCAGCAGTCCTACTAGCGGCGTAGCAGATACGCAGTATTTT.

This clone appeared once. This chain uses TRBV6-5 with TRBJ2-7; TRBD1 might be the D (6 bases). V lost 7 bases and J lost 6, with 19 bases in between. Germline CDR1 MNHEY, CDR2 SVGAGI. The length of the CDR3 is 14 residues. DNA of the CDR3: TGTGCCAGCATCAAATCCAGGGGATTCGGCGAGCAGTACTTC. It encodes CASIKSRGFGEQYF.

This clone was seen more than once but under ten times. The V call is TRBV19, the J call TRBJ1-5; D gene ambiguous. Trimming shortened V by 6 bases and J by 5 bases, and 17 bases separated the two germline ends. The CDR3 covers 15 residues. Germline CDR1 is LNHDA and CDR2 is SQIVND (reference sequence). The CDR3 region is CASSTVGGKYQPQHF. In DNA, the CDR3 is TGTGCCAGTAGCACTGTTGGCGGGAAGTATCAGCCCCAGCATTTT. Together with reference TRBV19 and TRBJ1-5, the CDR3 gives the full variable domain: DGGITQSPKYLFRKEGQNVTLSCEQNLNHDAMYWYRQDPGQGLRLIYYSQIVNDFQKGDIAEGYSVSREKKESFPLTVTSAQKNPTAFYLCASSTVGGKYQPQHFGDGTRLSIL.

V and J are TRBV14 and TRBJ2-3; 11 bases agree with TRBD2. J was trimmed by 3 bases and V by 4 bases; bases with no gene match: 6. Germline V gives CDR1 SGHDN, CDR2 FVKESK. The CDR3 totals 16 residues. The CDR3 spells CASSRLTSGITDTQYF. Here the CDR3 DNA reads TGTGCCAGCAGCCGCCTGACTAGCGGGATTACAGATACGCAGTATTTT.

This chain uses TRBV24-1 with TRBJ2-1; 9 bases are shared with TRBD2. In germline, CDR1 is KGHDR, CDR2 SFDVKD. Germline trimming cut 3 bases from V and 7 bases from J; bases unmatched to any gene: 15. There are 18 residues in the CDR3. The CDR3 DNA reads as TGTGCCACCAGTGATGGGACTTGGGCGGGAGGGCCATTGAATGAGCAGTTCTTC. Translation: CATSDGTWAGGPLNEQFF.

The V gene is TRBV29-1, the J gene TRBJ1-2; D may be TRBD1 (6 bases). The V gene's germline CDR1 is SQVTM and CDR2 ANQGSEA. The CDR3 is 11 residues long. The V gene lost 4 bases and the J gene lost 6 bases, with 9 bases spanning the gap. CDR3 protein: CSVGAGDGYTF. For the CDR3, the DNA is TGCAGCGTTGGGGCAGGGGATGGCTACACCTTC.

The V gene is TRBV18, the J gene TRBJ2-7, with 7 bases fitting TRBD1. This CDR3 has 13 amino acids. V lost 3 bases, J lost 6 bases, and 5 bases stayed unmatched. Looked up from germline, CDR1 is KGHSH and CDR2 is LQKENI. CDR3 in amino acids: CASSPTGAREQYF. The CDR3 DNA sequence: TGTGCCAGCTCACCCACAGGGGCCCGCGAGCAGTACTTC.

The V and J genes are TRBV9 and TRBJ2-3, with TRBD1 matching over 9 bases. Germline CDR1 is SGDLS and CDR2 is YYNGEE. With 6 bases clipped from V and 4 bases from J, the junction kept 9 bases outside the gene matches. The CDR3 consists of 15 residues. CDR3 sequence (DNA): TGTGCCAGCAAAAACGACAGGGGGGCCTCAGATACGCAGTATTTT. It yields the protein CASKNDRGASDTQYF. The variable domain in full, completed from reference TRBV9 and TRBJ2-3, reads DSGVTQTPKHLITATGQRVTLRCSPRSGDLSVYWYQQSLDQGLQFLIQYYNGEERAKGNILERFSAQQFPDLHSELNLSSLELGDSALYFCASKNDRGASDTQYFGPGTRLTVL.

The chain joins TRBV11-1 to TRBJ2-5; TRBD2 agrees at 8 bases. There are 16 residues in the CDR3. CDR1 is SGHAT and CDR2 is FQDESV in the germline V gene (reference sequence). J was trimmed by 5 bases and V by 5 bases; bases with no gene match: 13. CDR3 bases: TGTGCCAGCAGCGCCAGACTAGCTGCGGGGGGCGAGACCCAGTACTTC. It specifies CASSARLAAGGETQYF. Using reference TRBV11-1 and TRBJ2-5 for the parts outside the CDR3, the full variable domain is EAEVAQSPRYKITEKSQAVAFWCDPISGHATLYWYRQILGQGPELLVQFQDESVVDDSQLPKDRFSAERLKGVDSTLKIQPAELGDSAMYLCASSARLAAGGETQYFGPGTRLLVL.

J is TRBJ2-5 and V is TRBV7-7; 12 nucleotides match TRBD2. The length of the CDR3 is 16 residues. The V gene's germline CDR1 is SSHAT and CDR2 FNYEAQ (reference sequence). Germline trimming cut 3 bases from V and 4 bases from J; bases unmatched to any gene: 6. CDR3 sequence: CASSFFSSGRGETQYF. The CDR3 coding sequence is TGTGCCAGCAGCTTTTTTTCTAGCGGGAGGGGAGAGACCCAGTACTTC.

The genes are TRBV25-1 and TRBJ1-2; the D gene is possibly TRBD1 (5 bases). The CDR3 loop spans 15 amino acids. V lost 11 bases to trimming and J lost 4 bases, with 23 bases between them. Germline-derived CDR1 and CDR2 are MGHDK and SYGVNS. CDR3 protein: CACETGTHRPYGYTF. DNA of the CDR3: TGTGCCTGTGAGACCGGGACTCACCGACCCTATGGCTACACCTTC.

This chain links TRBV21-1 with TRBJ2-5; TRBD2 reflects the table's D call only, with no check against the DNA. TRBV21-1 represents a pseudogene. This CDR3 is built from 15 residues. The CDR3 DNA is TGTGCCAGCAGCAATGTAGCGGGGCTCCAAGAGACCCAGTACTTC. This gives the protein CASSNVAGLQETQYF.

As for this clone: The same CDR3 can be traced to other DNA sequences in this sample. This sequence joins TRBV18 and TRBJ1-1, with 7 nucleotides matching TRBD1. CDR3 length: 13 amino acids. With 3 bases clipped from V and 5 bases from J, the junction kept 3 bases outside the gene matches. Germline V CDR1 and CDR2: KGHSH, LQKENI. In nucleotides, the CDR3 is TGTGCCAGCTCACCCCAGGGGGATACTGAAGCTTTCTTT. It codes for CASSPQGDTEAFF.

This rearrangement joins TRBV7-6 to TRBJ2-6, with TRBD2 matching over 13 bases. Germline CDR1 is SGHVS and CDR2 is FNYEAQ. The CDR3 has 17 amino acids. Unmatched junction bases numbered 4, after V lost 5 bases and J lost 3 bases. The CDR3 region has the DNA TGTGCCAGCAGCACCGGACTAGCGGGAGTTGGGGCCAACGTCCTGACTTTC. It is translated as CASSTGLAGVGANVLTF.

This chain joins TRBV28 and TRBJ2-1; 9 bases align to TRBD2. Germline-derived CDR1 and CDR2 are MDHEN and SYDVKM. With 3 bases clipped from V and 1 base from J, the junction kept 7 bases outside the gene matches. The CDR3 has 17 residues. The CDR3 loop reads CASSLFRLADSYNEQFF. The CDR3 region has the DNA TGTGCCAGCAGTTTGTTCCGACTAGCGGATTCCTACAATGAGCAGTTCTTC.

The CDR3 reads CSATGTDTQYF. CDR3 nucleotide sequence: TGCAGTGCCACAGGGACAGATACGCAGTATTTT. The rearrangement joins TRBV20-1 to TRBJ2-3; TRBD1 might be the D (6 bases). Trimming pared 6 bases from V and 3 bases from J, leaving 7 bases between. In germline, CDR1 is DFQATT, CDR2 SNEGSKA (reference sequence). CDR3 length: 11 residues.

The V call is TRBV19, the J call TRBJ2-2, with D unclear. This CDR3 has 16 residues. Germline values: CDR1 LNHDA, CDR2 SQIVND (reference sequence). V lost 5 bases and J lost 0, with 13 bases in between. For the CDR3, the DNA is TGTGCCAGTAGTCGATTAGCAGACGCGAACACCGGGGAGCTGTTTTTT. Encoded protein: CASSRLADANTGELFF.